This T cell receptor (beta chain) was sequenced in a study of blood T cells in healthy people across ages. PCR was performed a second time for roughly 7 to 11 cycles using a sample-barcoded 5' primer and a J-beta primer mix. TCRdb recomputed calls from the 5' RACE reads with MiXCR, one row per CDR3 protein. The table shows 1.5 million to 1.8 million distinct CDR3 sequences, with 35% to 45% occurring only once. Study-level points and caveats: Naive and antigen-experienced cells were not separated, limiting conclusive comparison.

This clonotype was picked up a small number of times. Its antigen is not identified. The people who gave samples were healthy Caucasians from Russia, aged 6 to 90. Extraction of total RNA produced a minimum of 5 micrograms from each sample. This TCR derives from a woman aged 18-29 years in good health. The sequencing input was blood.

This CDR3 is CATSSPTDRDRDVAKNIQYF. The CDR3, as DNA: TGTGCCACCAGCAGTCCTACCGACCGGGACAGGGACGTAGCCAAAAACATTCAGTACTTC. The chain has TRBV15 and TRBJ2-4; TRBD1 aligns across 9 bases. The CDR3 runs to 20 residues. The V segment lost 3 bases and the J segment 0 bases; nucleotides outside the gene matches: 15. Looked up from germline, CDR1 is LNHNV and CDR2 is YYDKDF (reference sequence).